Below, 11 T cell receptor beta chains from the same sample are listed, as sequenced in a study of a mutant IDH1 vaccine in newly diagnosed glioma. Profiling relied on immunoSEQ multiplex PCR, and the TCRdb table lists in-frame clones only, not all of them. Among roughly 70,000 clones listed, 65% to 90% were seen once. The time point: baseline, week 1 (first vaccination visit). Stated treatment: pre-vaccination baseline after standard-of-care therapy. This specimen was PBMCs, taken from a glioma patient treated with radiotherapy, temozolomide or both. All receptors come from a man aged 30 to 39 with glioma.

V gene TRBV2 combines with J gene TRBJ1-2, with TRBD1 matching 7 bases. Germline CDR1 and CDR2: SNHLY and FYNNEI. This CDR3 has 15 residues. The V and J ends lost 2 bases and 1 base, in that order; junction bases with no gene match: 4. CDR3 nucleotide sequence: TGTGCCAGCAGTGAATGGGACAGCCTTAACTATGGCTACACCTTC. Translated, it gives CASSEWDSLNYGYTF.

The chain recombines TRBV5-1 with TRBJ2-5; D is perhaps TRBD2 (5 bases). The CDR3 length is 14 residues. V lost 3 bases to trimming and J lost 5 bases, with 14 bases between them. Per germline, CDR1 SGHRS and CDR2 YFSETQ. The CDR3 DNA is TGCGCCAGCAGCTCCTCCTCCCAGCGGGAGACCCAGTACTTC. Its translation is CASSSSSQRETQYF.

The rearrangement links TRBV27 to TRBJ1-6; D possibly corresponds to TRBD1 (5 bases). Germline V gives CDR1 MNHEY, CDR2 SMNVEV (reference sequence). Deletions cut 7 bases from V and 4 bases from J, with 11 bases between. The CDR3 is 14 residues long. CDR3 bases: TGTGCCAGCACCTCTACAGGATATAATTCACCCCTCCACTTT. This gives the protein CASTSTGYNSPLHF.

The chain uses TRBV7-9 and TRBJ2-7; D is perhaps TRBD1 or TRBD2 (6 bases each). The CDR3 length is 14 residues. V lost 4 bases, J lost 5 bases, and 15 bases lay in between. The V gene's germline CDR1 is SEHNR and CDR2 FQNEAQ (reference sequence). In DNA form, the CDR3 reads TGTGCCAGCAGCTACGGGGGCGCGGTTGACGAGCAGTACTTC. Protein sequence: CASSYGGAVDEQYF.

The rearrangement uses TRBV2 and TRBJ2-5; 10 bases fit TRBD2. Germline assignment: CDR1 SNHLY and CDR2 FYNNEI. This CDR3 contains 16 residues. Trimming at V came to 4 bases and at J to 5 bases, leaving 10 bases not matched to a gene. CDR3: CASSVQRGGLKETQYF. The CDR3, as DNA: TGTGCCAGCAGTGTCCAGCGGGGGGGCCTTAAGGAGACCCAGTACTTC.

In this sample, this clone turned up a few times. This chain connects TRBV10-2 to TRBJ1-1; TRBD1 aligns across 7 bases. The CDR3 extends over 13 amino acids. After removal of 6 bases from V and 9 bases from J, the junction contained 10 bases not matched to a gene. Per germline, CDR1 WSHSY and CDR2 SAAADI. The CDR3 loop reads CASREPGTVKAFF. As DNA, the CDR3 is TGCGCCAGCAGAGAACCCGGGACAGTCAAAGCTTTCTTT.

This chain joins TRBV5-6 and TRBJ2-2; D is perhaps TRBD2 (6 bases). V lost 4 bases to trimming and J lost 4 bases, with 11 bases between them. The CDR3 covers 14 residues. CDR1 is SGHDT and CDR2 is YYEEEE in the germline V gene. In DNA form, the CDR3 reads TGTGCCAGCAGCCCGGCGGGGTTCACCGGGGAGCTGTTTTTT. Amino acid sequence: CASSPAGFTGELFF.

V is TRBV28 and J is TRBJ1-1, with D possibly matching TRBD1 (6 bases). Germline CDR1 reads MDHEN; CDR2 reads SYDVKM. V was clipped by 2 bases and J by 4 bases, with 11 bases between them. There are 14 residues in the CDR3. CDR3 protein: CASSLDRRGTEAFF. The CDR3 nucleotides are TGTGCCAGCAGTTTAGACAGGAGGGGCACTGAAGCTTTCTTT. Complete variable domain (other parts from reference TRBV28 and TRBJ1-1): DVKVTQSSRYLVKRTGEKVFLECVQDMDHENMFWYRQDPGLGLRLIYFSYDVKMKEKGDIPEGYSVSREKKERFSLILESASTNQTSMYLCASSLDRRGTEAFFGQGTRLTVV.

The table lists this clone with a few counts. The same CDR3 is also encoded by other DNA sequences in this sample. The chain combines TRBV18 with TRBJ1-5; 8 bases are shared with TRBD1. The CDR3 extends over 14 amino acids. In germline, CDR1 is KGHSH, CDR2 LQKENI. Germline trimming cut 3 bases from V and 2 bases from J; bases unmatched to any gene: 0. The CDR3 DNA reads as TGTGCCAGCTCACCGACAGGGGGCAATCAGCCCCAGCATTTT. Its protein product is CASSPTGGNQPQHF.

As to this clone: Germline is not matched at one junction end, which may reflect a read error. Here the CDR3 DNA reads TGTGCCAGCAGTGAATCGGCAGGGGGCAATCAGCCCCAGCATTTT. This gives the protein CASSESAGGNQPQHF. This chain joins TRBV10-3 and TRBJ1-5; D might be TRBD1 (6 bases). CDR1 is ENHRY, CDR2 SYGVKD, per germline. CDR3 length: 15 residues.

The genes are TRBV20-1 and TRBJ2-4; D tentatively reads TRBD1 or TRBD2 (5 bases each). CDR1 and CDR2 (germline): DFQATT, SNEGSKA (reference sequence). Trimming shortened V by 3 bases and J by 7 bases, and 7 bases separated the two germline ends. The CDR3 extends over 11 amino acids. CDR3 bases: TGCAGTGCTAGGGGGGACAACATTCAGTACTTC. The encoded protein is CSARGDNIQYF.